This TCR beta chain is from a study of beta chain features in type 1 diabetes. Central memory, naive, regulatory and stem cell-like memory CD4+ cells were sorted by CD45RO/CCR7/CD25/CD127/CD95/CD27. This clone was observed a handful of times. No antigen is known for it. Study-level results: Among patients with Type 1 diabetes, TCRB CDR3s were moderately but significantly shorter in every one of the four CD4+ subsets. Shorter templates might be favored by PCR, and equally so in patients and in controls. Patients with type 1 diabetes showed fewer VDJ junction insertions and more deletions.

The CDR3 is made up of 14 amino acids. The V end lost 2 bases, the J end lost 2 bases, and 8 bases lay between the germline ends. Germline V gene sequence: CDR1 SGHRS, CDR2 YFSETQ. Every isolated RNA sample was fully reverse transcribed, so sequencing captured expressed TCRB transcripts. The method was immunoSEQ multiplex PCR; TCRdb's version includes in-frame clones alone and lacks a portion of them. Of roughly 350,000 clones listed, roughly 9.8% were seen once; the top ten hold roughly 0.54%. Sequencing used central memory CD4+ T cells from blood. The TCR sequence derives from a man between 25 and 39 years old with type 1 diabetes. The rearrangement uses TRBV5-1 and TRBJ1-5; perhaps TRBD1 as D (5 bases). The CDR3 here is CASSFGAGNQPQHF. Here the CDR3 DNA reads TGCGCCAGCAGCTTTGGGGCGGGCAATCAGCCCCAGCATTTT.